The following is a TCR beta chain sequence with its context. Antigen specificity is unknown. Both TRBC1 and TRBC2 were covered by a beta constant-region primer of two equimolar oligonucleotides. Ligated cDNA was amplified by four rounds of PCR with nested alpha and beta constant-region primers and SP2. TCRdb redid the calling of the UMI-ligation and nested PCR reads with MiXCR, one entry per CDR3 protein. Here the sample spans about 8,000 distinct CDR3 sequences, roughly 30% being singletons. These data come from a study of naive and memory T cell subsets. Cells stained for CD3, CD4, CD8, CD45RA and CD27 were sorted into four subsets. Trimming cost V 6 bases and J 7 bases, with 9 bases left between them. CDR1 LNHNV and CDR2 YYDKDF come from the germline V gene (reference sequence). The CDR3 spans 11 residues. Study-level points and caveats: In CD4 and CD8 cells, diversity dropped from naive through EMRA. TCR abundance followed a power law differing between naive and memory subsets.

This chain links TRBV15 with TRBJ1-2; D remains unclear. Sequencing was performed on CD8+ TEMRA cells from blood. Regarding subset: effector memory re-expressing CD45RA, CD45RA+ CD27-. The clonotype was recovered from a human donor in good health. The CDR3 reads CATRWVGGYTF. Written as DNA, the CDR3 is TGTGCCACCAGGTGGGTGGGTGGCTACACCTTC.